The 2 T cell receptor beta chains presented below share a single source sample, sequenced in a study of CXCR3-negative and CXCR3-positive naive CD8 T cells. Study results and caveats: CXCR3-expressing naive cells carried TRB CDR3s more hydrophobic than those of CXCR3-negative naive cells.

Antigen specificity for these receptors is unknown. The authors prepared UMI-labeled TRB cDNA libraries by 5' RACE. From the 5' RACE reads, TCRdb lists one entry per CDR3 protein and no DNA. The sample yields approximately 100,000 distinct CDR3 sequences, of which the top ten take up 0.3% to 0.4%. The material sequenced was naive CXCR3+ CD8+ T cells from blood. Subset given: CD45RO-CCR7+CD27+CD95- naive CD8+ T cells expressing CXCR3 (TNR3+). These receptors were obtained from a human donor in good health. Some clones in this sample may be carry-over from other donors' samples.

The genes are TRBV7-9 and TRBJ2-5; TCRdb outputs TRBD1, but without DNA this stays unchecked. The CDR3 is 17 amino acids. CDR1 and CDR2 from the germline V gene are SEHNR and FQNEAQ (reference sequence). The CDR3 spells CASSLQFEDGAKETQYF.

The chain uses TRBV13 and TRBJ2-1; lacking DNA, the TRBD2 call made by TCRdb goes unchecked. Germline CDR1 is PRHDT and CDR2 is FYEKMQ (reference sequence). The CDR3 runs 12 residues. CDR3 region: CASSSQGPEQFF.